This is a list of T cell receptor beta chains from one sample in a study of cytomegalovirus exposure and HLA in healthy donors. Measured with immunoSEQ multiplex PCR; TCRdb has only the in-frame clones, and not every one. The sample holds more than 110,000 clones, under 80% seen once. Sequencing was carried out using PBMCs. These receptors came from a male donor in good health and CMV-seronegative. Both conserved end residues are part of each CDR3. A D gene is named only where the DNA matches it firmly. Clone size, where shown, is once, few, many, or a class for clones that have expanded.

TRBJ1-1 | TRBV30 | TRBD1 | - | TGTGCCGGGACAACAGGGGGCACTGAAGCTTTCTTT | CAGTTGGTEAFF
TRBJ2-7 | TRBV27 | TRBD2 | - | TGTGCCAGCAGTTTTCCCTCGACTAGCGGGAACTCCTACGAGCAGTACTTC | CASSFPSTSGNSYEQYF
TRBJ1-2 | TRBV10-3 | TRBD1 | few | TGTGCCATCAGTGAGTCGGGGGGGACAGGCGGTAAAAACAACTATGGCTACACCTTC | CAISESGGTGGKNNYGYTF
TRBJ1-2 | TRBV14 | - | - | TGTGCCAGCAGCCGCGTTCTCGGCTATGGCTACACCTTC | CASSRVLGYGYTF
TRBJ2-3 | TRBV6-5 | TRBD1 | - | TGTGCCAGCAGGAGGGGGCTTTTAGACACGCAGTATTTT | CASRRGLLDTQYF
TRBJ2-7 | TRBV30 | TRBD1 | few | TGTGCCTGGAGTGGACAGGGGGGCGAGCAGTACTTC | CAWSGQGGEQYF
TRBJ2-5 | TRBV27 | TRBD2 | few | TGTGCCAGCAGTTTCCGTGGGAGGGAAAGAGAGACCCAGTACTTC | CASSFRGRERETQYF
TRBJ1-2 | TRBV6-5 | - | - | TGTGCCAGCAGTCGTTCAACAGGGAACTATGGCTACACCTTC | CASSRSTGNYGYTF
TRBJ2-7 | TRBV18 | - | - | TGTGCCAGCTCGTCGGGAACCTCCTACGAGCAGTACTTC | CASSSGTSYEQYF
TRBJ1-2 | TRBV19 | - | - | TGTGCCAGTAGTGAGGACAGAAACTATGGCTACACCTTC | CASSEDRNYGYTF